Listed below are T cell receptor beta chains from one sample, sequenced in a study of blood T cell repertoires in COVID-19. The table came from immunoSEQ multiplex PCR; TCRdb's copy has only in-frame clones and leaves some out. The data contain 250,000 to 350,000 clones, around 90% of them singletons. Source material: peripheral blood. These receptors were collected from a man between 18 and 29 years old with active or convalescent COVID-19. Each CDR3 is given with its conserved first and last residue. D genes are given only for firm matches. Clone size appears in some rows only: once, few, many, or a class for an expanded clone.

V gene	J gene	clone size	D gene	CDR3 DNA	CDR3 protein
TRBV27	TRBJ2-2	NA	TRBD2	TGTGCCAGCAGTTTGGGACTAGCGTTTAACACCGGGGAGCTGTTTTTT	CASSLGLAFNTGELFF
TRBV19	TRBJ2-7	NA	NA	TGTGCCAGTAGTACCGGTCAGGGTTCCTACGAGCAGTACTTC	CASSTGQGSYEQYF
TRBV7-9	TRBJ1-6	NA	TRBD1	TGTGCCAGTTCTCCGGGACAGACACCCCTCCACTTT	CASSPGQTPLHF
TRBV27	TRBJ1-5	NA	TRBD1	TGTGCCAGCAGTTTGGGACAGTTCAGCAATCAGCCCCAGCATTTT	CASSLGQFSNQPQHF
TRBV5-8	TRBJ2-7	NA	TRBD2	TGTGCCAGCAGCTTGCGGCGGGGGGGCTACGAGCAGTACTTC	CASSLRRGGYEQYF
TRBV19	TRBJ1-2	many	NA	TGTGCCAGTAACAGGGCTTCAACTAACTATGGCTACACCTTC	CASNRASTNYGYTF
TRBV6-5	TRBJ2-1	NA	NA	TGTGCCAGCAGCACCGCCGGGCAGGGAAACAATGAGCAGTTCTTC	CASSTAGQGNNEQFF
TRBV2	TRBJ2-1	NA	TRBD1	TGTGCCAGCAGCCCCAGAGGGACAGGGGGTATCAATGAGCAGTTCTTC	CASSPRGTGGINEQFF
TRBV19	TRBJ1-6	NA	TRBD1	TGTGCCAGTAGTCCCCTATGGGGACAGGGAGTCGGTTCACCCCTCCACTTT	CASSPLWGQGVGSPLHF
TRBV24-1	TRBJ2-1	NA	TRBD2	TGTGCCACCAGTGATTGCCGCGGACTAGAGGATTGGAATGAGCAGTTCTTC	CATSDCRGLEDWNEQFF
TRBV6-2/TRBV6-3	TRBJ2-6	few	NA	TGTGCCAGCAGTTACTCCAGCTCTGGGGCCAACGTCCTGACTTTC	CASSYSSSGANVLTF
TRBV19	TRBJ2-3	NA	NA	TGTGCCAGTAGTACCCGGACTGCCGTGGGTACGCAGTATTTT	CASSTRTAVGTQYF
TRBV14	TRBJ1-1	NA	TRBD1	TGTGCCAGCAGCCAGCAGGGGGATACCACTGAAGCTTTCTTT	CASSQQGDTTEAFF
TRBV9	TRBJ2-3	NA	TRBD1	TGTGCCAGCAGCGTAGAAGGGACAGGGAGGAGCACGCAGTATTTT	CASSVEGTGRSTQYF
TRBV10-2	TRBJ1-1	NA	NA	TGCGCCAGCAGTGTCGGGAGGAACACTGAAGCTTTCTTT	CASSVGRNTEAFF
TRBV13	TRBJ2-7	once	NA	TGTGCCAGCAGCTGGGGGGCCAGGGGGTTCTACGAGCAGTACTTC	CASSWGARGFYEQYF
TRBV19	TRBJ1-2	NA	NA	TGTGCCAGTAGTACCCACTCATCGACAGGCCTGAGCGGCTACACCTTC	CASSTHSSTGLSGYTF
TRBV3-1/TRBV3-2	TRBJ1-6	NA	NA	TGTGCCAGCAGCCAAAGCGGGGGGCTCAATAATTCACCCCTCCACTTT	CASSQSGGLNNSPLHF
TRBV7-2	TRBJ2-7	NA	NA	TGTGCCAGCAGCTTATCGCTTTCCAGCTCCTACGAGCAGTACTTC	CASSLSLSSSYEQYF
TRBV27	TRBJ1-4	NA	TRBD1	TGTGCCAGCAGTCCAAACCGGGACAGGAATCGAAAACTGTTTTTT	CASSPNRDRNRKLFF
TRBV15	TRBJ1-6	once	NA	TGTGCCACCAGCAGTCTGCAGGGGCAAAATTCACCCCTCCACTTT	CATSSLQGQNSPLHF
TRBV7-8	TRBJ2-2	few	NA	TGTGCCAGCAGCTCATACACCGGGGAGCTGTTTTTT	CASSSYTGELFF
TRBV5-8	TRBJ2-6	NA	NA	TGTGCCACAAGAATCTCGGGAGCTGGGGCCAACGTCCTGACTTTC	CATRISGAGANVLTF
TRBV5-6	TRBJ1-1	NA	NA	TGTGCCAGCAGCTCAACCCGAGGGCTTGTCGTTTGGAACACTGAAGCTTTCTTT	CASSSTRGLVVWNTEAFF
TRBV21-1	TRBJ2-7	NA	NA	TGTGCCAGCAGCAAAGTAGGGGGGGCCTACTCCTACGAGCAGTACTTC	CASSKVGGAYSYEQYF
TRBV6-5	TRBJ1-2	NA	TRBD1	TGTGCCAGCAGTTTGACAGGGATCTATGGCTACACCTTC	CASSLTGIYGYTF
TRBV6-5	TRBJ1-2	NA	NA	TGTGCCAGCAGATCGGGGGGAACGGGCTATGGCTACACCTTC	CASRSGGTGYGYTF
TRBV19	TRBJ2-7	NA	TRBD2	TGTGCCAGTAGTCTCCGGGGGGGGGCTTTTCCCTACGAGCAGTACTTC	CASSLRGGAFPYEQYF
TRBV11-2	TRBJ1-2	NA	TRBD1	TGTGCCAGCAGCTTGGGGACAGGGCTTGGCTACACCTTC	CASSLGTGLGYTF
TRBV13	TRBJ1-1	NA	TRBD1	TGTGCCAGCACCCAGGGGACAGGGTTGTTTAGCACTGAAGCTTTCTTT	CASTQGTGLFSTEAFF
TRBV3-1/TRBV3-2	TRBJ1-5	NA	NA	TGTGCCAGCAGCCAAGATCGGGAGCGGGATCAGCCCCAGCATTTT	CASSQDRERDQPQHF
TRBV10-3	TRBJ2-7	NA	TRBD1	TGTGCCACTGACGACAGGGGGACCACCTCCTACGAGCAGTACTTC	CATDDRGTTSYEQYF
TRBV4-3	TRBJ2-7	NA	TRBD2	TGCGCCAGCAGCCAAGGAACTAGCGGGGGGAACTCCTACGAGCAGTACTTC	CASSQGTSGGNSYEQYF
TRBV6-1	TRBJ1-1	NA	NA	TGTGCCAGCAGTGAAAACCAGGGGAACACTGAAGCTTTCTTT	CASSENQGNTEAFF
TRBV7-6	TRBJ2-2	once	TRBD1	TGTGCCAGCAGCACCCCACAGGGGTTCCCCGGGGAGCTGTTTTTT	CASSTPQGFPGELFF
TRBV7-3	TRBJ2-1	NA	NA	TGTGCCAGCAGCTTAGGGCAAAACAATGAGCAGTTCTTC	CASSLGQNNEQFF
TRBV4-1	TRBJ2-7	NA	NA	TGCGCCAGCAGCCCCGCTATCGGTTACGAGCAGTACTTC	CASSPAIGYEQYF
TRBV5-1	TRBJ2-7	NA	TRBD2	TGCGCCAGCAGCTTTACTAGCGGGCCCTACGAGCAGTACTTC	CASSFTSGPYEQYF
TRBV9	TRBJ2-4	NA	TRBD1	TGTGCCAGCAGCCTAGGACAGGGGAGAGACATTCAGTACTTC	CASSLGQGRDIQYF
TRBV5-4	TRBJ2-1	NA	TRBD2	TGTGCCAGCAGCCCGCCTCTAGCGGGGGGATACAATGAGCAGTTCTTC	CASSPPLAGGYNEQFF
TRBV5-1	TRBJ2-1	NA	NA	TGCGCCAGCAGCTTGGAGTTGAGTTCGCCCTACAATGAGCAGTTCTTC	CASSLELSSPYNEQFF
TRBV25-1	TRBJ1-2	NA	NA	TGTGCCAGCAGTGACAGCGTCCATCCTAACTATGGCTACACCTTC	CASSDSVHPNYGYTF
TRBV12-3/TRBV12-4	TRBJ2-7	once	NA	TGTGCCAGCAGTCACTCCGGGGAATACGAGCAGTACTTC	CASSHSGEYEQYF
TRBV12-3/TRBV12-4	TRBJ1-1	NA	NA	TGTGCCAGCAGTGGACATCGGGTACCAGCTTTCTTT	CASSGHRVPAFF
TRBV29-1	TRBJ1-6	few	TRBD1	TGCAGCGTTAAAGCGACAGGGAATTCACCCCTCCACTTT	CSVKATGNSPLHF
TRBV12-3/TRBV12-4	TRBJ1-5	NA	TRBD1	TGTGCCAGCAGGACAGGGTTTCAGCCCCAGCATTTT	CASRTGFQPQHF
TRBV27	TRBJ2-1	NA	TRBD2	TGTGCCAGCAGTTTCGGGGGGGGGAATGAGCAGTTCTTC	CASSFGGGNEQFF
TRBV6-6	TRBJ2-1	NA	TRBD1	TGTGCCAGCAGTTACAAACAGGGGTCCTACAATGAGCAGTTCTTC	CASSYKQGSYNEQFF